What follows is one TCR beta chain and its context. Its antigen is undetermined. Unrecorded immune exposure was likely among donors, who were nominally healthy when sampled. This CDR3 contains 14 residues. Germline CDR1 LGHNA, CDR2 YNFKEQ. Losses at the gene ends were 4 bases for V and 3 bases for J; bases not matched to a gene: 3. The data originate from a study of cytomegalovirus exposure and HLA in healthy donors. Notes on the study in general: The likely explanation for a cluster of highly shared sequence variants was sequencing artifact.

Use of 60 Vbeta and 13 Jbeta primers characterized the PCR. Method: immunoSEQ multiplex PCR; TCRdb's copy keeps in-frame clones and lacks some. Of roughly 67,000 clones listed, about three quarters are singletons. The clonotype was recovered from a man aged 40-50 years in good health and CMV-seronegative. Sequencing input: PBMCs. V gene TRBV4-2 combines with J gene TRBJ1-1, with 9 bases aligning to TRBD1. CDR3 in DNA: TGTGCCAGCAGCCCGAGACAGGGGGACACTGAAGCTTTCTTT. Protein product: CASSPRQGDTEAFF.